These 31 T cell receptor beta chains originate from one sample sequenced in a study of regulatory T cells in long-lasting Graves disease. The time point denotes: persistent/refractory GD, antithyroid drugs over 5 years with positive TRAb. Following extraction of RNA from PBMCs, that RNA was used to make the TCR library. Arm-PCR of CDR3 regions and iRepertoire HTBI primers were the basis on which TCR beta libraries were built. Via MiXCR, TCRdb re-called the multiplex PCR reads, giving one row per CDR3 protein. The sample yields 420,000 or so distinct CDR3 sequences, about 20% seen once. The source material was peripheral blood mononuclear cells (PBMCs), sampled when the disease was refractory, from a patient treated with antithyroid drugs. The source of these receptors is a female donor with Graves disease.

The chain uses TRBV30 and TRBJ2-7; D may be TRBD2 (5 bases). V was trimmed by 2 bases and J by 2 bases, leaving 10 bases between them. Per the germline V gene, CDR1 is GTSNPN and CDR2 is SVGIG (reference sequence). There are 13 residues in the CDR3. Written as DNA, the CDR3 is TGTGCCTGGAGTCGAGGGAGCACCTACGAGCAGTACTTC. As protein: CAWSRGSTYEQYF.

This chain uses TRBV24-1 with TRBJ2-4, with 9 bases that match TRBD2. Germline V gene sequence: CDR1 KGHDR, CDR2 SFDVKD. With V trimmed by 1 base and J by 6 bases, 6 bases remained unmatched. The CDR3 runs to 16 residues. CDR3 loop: CATSDFRREGGNIQYF. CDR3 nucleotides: TGTGCCACCAGTGATTTCAGGCGGGAGGGCGGAAACATTCAGTACTTC.

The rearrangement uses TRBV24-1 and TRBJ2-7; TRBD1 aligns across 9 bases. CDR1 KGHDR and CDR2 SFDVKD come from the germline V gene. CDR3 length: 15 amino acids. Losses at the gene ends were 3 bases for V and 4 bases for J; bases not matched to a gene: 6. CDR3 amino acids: CATSDRTGAGYEQYF. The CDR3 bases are TGTGCCACCAGTGATAGGACAGGGGCGGGTTACGAGCAGTACTTC.

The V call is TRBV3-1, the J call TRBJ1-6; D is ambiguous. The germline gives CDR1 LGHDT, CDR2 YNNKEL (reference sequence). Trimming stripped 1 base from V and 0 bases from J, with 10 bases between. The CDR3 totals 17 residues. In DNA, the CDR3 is TGTGCCAGCAGCCAAGGATTCGGGAGCTCCTATAATTCACCCCTCCACTTT. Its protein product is CASSQGFGSSYNSPLHF.

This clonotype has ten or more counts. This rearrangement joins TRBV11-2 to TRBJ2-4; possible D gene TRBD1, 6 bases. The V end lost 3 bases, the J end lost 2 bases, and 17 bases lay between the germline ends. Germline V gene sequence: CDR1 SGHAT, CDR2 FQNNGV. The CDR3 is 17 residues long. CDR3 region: CASSLSRGRTTKNIQYF. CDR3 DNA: TGTGCCAGCAGCTTGTCCAGGGGCAGAACGACCAAAAACATTCAGTACTTC.

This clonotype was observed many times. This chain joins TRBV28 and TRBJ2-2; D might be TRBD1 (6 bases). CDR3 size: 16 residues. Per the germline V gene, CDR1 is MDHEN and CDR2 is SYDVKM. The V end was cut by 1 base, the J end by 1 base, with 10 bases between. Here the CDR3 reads CASSLLGAWNTGELFF. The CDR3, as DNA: TGTGCCAGCAGTTTATTGGGGGCCTGGAACACCGGGGAGCTGTTTTTT.

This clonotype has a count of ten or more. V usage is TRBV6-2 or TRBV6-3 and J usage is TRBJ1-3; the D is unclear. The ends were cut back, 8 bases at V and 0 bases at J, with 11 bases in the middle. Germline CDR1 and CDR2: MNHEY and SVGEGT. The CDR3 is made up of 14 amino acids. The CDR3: CASEDGASGNTIYF. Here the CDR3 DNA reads TGTGCCAGCGAAGACGGAGCCTCTGGAAACACCATATATTTT.

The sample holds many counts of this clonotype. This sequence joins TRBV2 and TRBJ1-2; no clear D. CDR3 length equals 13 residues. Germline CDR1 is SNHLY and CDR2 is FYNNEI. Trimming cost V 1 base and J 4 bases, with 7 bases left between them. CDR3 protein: CASSEEVPYGYTF. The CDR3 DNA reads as TGTGCCAGCAGTGAAGAGGTTCCCTATGGCTACACCTTC. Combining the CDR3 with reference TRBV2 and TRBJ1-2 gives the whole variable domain EPEVTQTPSHQVTQMGQEVILRCVPISNHLYFYWYRQILGQKVEFLVSFYNNEISEKSEIFDDQFSVERPDGSNFTLKIRSTKLEDSAMYFCASSEEVPYGYTFGSGTRLTVV.

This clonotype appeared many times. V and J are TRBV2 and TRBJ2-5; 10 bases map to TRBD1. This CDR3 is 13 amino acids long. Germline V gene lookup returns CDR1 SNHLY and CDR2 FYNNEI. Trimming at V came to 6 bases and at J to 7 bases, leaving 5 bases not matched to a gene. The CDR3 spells CASSGQGVGTQYF. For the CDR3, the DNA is TGTGCCAGCAGCGGACAGGGGGTGGGGACCCAGTACTTC.

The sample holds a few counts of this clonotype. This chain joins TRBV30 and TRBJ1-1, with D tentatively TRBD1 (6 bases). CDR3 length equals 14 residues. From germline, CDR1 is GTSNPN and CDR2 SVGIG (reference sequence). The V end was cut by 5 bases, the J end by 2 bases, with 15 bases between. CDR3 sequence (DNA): TGTGCCTGGCTCAGGCCGGGGGGCAACACTGAAGCTTTCTTT. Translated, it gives CAWLRPGGNTEAFF.

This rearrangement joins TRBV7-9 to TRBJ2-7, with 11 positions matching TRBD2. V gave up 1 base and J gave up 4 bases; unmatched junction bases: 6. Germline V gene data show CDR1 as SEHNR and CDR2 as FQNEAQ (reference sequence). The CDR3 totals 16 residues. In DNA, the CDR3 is TGTGCCAGCAGCTTAGGACTAGCGGGAAGGGAATACGAGCAGTACTTC. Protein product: CASSLGLAGREYEQYF.

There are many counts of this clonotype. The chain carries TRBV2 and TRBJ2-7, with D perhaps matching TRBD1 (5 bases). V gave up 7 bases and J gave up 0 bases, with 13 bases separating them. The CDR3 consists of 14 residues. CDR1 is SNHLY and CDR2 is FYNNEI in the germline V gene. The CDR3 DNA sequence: TGTGCCAGCAAAGGGGCGATAGGCTCCTACGAGCAGTACTTC. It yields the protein CASKGAIGSYEQYF.

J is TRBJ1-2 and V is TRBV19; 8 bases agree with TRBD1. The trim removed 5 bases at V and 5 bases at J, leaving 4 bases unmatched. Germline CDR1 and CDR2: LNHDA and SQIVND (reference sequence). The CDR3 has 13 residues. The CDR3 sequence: CASSRTGQYGYTF. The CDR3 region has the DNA TGTGCCAGTAGTCGGACAGGGCAATATGGCTACACCTTC.

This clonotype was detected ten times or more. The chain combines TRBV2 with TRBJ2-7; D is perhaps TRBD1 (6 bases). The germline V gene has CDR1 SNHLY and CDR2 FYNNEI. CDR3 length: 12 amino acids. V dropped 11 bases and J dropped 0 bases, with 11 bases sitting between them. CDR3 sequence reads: CAGGQFSYEQYF. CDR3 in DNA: TGTGCCGGAGGACAGTTCTCCTACGAGCAGTACTTC.

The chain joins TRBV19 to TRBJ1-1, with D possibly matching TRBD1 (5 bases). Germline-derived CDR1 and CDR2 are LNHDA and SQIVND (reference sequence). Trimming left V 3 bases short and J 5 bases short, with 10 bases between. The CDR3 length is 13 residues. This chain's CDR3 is CASSILGGTEAFF. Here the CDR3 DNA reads TGTGCCAGTAGTATTCTTGGGGGGACTGAAGCTTTCTTT.

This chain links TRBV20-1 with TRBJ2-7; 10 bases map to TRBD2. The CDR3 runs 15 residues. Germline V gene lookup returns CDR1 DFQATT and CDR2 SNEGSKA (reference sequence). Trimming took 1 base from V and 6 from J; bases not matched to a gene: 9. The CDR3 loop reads CSARAAGLAMSEQYF. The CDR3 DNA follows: TGCAGTGCTAGAGCGGCGGGACTAGCGATGAGCGAGCAGTACTTC.

CDR3 sequence reads: CAISEPGSRSEKLFF. CDR3 DNA sequence: TGTGCCATCAGTGAGCCCGGGTCACGGTCCGAAAAACTGTTTTTT. The gene calls are TRBV10-3 and TRBJ1-4; the D is unclear. Trimming stripped 2 bases from V and 8 bases from J, with 15 bases between. This CDR3 spans 15 amino acids. Germline-derived CDR1 and CDR2 are ENHRY and SYGVKD.

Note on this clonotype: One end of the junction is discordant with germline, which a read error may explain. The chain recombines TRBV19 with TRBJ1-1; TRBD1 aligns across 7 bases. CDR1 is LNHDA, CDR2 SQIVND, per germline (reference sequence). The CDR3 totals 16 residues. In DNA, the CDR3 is TGTCCCAGTAGTATAGCAGGGACAGCCGTAGACACTGAAGCTTTCTTT. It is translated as CPSSIAGTAVDTEAFF.

CDR3 in DNA: TGCAGTGCCGACTACAATGAGCAGTTCTTC. Its translation: CSADYNEQFF. The chain combines TRBV20-1 with TRBJ2-1, with D hard to call. Trimming removed 6 bases from V and 3 bases from J, with 3 bases in between. This CDR3 has 10 amino acids. CDR1 and CDR2 (germline): DFQATT, SNEGSKA (reference sequence).

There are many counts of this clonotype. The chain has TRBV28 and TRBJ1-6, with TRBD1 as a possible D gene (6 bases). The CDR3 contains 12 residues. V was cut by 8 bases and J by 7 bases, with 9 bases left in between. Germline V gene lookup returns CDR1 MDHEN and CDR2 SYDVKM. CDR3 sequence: CASDRMNSPLHF. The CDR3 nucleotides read TGTGCCAGCGACAGGATGAATTCACCCCTCCACTTT.

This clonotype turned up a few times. The CDR3 loop reads CAWSVQGRRYEQYF. The CDR3 DNA follows: TGTGCCTGGAGTGTACAAGGACGGCGCTACGAGCAGTACTTC. This chain links TRBV30 with TRBJ2-7; no clear D. Germline V gene sequence: CDR1 GTSNPN, CDR2 SVGIG (reference sequence). V was clipped by 0 bases and J by 3 bases, with 12 bases between them. CDR3 size: 14 residues. Together with reference TRBV30 and TRBJ2-7, the CDR3 gives the full variable domain: SQTIHQWPATLVQPVGSPLSLECTVEGTSNPNLYWYRQAAGRGLQLLFYSVGIGQISSEVPQNLSASRPQDRQFILSSKKLLLSDSGFYLCAWSVQGRRYEQYFGPGTRLTVT.

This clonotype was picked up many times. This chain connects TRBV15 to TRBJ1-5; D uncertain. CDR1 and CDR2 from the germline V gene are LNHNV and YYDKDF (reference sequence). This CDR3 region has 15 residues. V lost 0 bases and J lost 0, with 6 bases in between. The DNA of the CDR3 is TGTGCCACCAGCAGAGATTCCCATAGCAATCAGCCCCAGCATTTT. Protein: CATSRDSHSNQPQHF. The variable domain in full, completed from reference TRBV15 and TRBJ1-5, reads DAMVIQNPRYQVTQFGKPVTLSCSQTLNHNVMYWYQQKSSQAPKLLFHYYDKDFNNEADTPDNFQSRRPNTSFCFLDIRSPGLGDTAMYLCATSRDSHSNQPQHFGDGTRLSIL.

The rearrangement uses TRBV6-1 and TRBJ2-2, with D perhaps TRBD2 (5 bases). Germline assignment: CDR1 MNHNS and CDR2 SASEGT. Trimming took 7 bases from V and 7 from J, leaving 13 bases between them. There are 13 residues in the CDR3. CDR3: CASTREAGGELFF. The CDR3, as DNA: TGTGCCAGCACCCGAGAGGCGGGCGGGGAGCTGTTTTTT.

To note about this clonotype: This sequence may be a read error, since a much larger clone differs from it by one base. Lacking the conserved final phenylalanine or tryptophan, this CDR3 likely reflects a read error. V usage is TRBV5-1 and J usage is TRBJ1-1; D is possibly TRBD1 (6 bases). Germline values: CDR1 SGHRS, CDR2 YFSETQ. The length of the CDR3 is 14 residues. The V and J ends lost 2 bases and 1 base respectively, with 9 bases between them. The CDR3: CASSFQGPNTEAFS. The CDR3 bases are TGCGCCAGCAGCTTCCAGGGGCCGAACACTGAAGCTTTCTCT.

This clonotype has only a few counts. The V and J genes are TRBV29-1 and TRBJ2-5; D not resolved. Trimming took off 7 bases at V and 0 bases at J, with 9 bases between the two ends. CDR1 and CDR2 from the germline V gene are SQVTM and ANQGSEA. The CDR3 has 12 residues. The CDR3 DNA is TGCAGCGCTAGACTGTACCAAGAGACCCAGTACTTC. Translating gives CSARLYQETQYF.

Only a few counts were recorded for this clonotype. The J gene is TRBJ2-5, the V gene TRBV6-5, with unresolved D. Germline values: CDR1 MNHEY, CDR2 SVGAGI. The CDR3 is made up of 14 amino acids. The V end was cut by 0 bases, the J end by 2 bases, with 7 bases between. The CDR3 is CASSYSQLQETQYF. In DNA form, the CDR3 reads TGTGCCAGCAGTTACTCCCAGCTTCAAGAGACCCAGTACTTC.

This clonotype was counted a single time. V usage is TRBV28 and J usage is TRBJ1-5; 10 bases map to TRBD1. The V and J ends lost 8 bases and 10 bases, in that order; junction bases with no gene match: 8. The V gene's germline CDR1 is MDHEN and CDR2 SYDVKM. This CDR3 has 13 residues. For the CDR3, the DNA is TGTGCCAGCTTCCGGGACAGGGGTTTTCCCCAGCATTTT. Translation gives CASFRDRGFPQHF. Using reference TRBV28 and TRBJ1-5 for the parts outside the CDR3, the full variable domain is DVKVTQSSRYLVKRTGEKVFLECVQDMDHENMFWYRQDPGLGLRLIYFSYDVKMKEKGDIPEGYSVSREKKERFSLILESASTNQTSMYLCASFRDRGFPQHFGDGTRLSIL.

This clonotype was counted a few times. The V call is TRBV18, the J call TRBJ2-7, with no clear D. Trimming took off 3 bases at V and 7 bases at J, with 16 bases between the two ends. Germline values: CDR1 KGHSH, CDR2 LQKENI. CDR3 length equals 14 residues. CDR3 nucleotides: TGTGCCAGCTCACCTGACCCGTCGTCCGTGGAGCAGTACTTC. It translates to CASSPDPSSVEQYF.

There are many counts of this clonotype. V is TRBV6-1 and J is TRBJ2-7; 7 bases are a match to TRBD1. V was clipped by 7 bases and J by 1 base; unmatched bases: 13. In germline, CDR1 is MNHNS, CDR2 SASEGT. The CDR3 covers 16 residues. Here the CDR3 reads CASTSGRGQQSYEQYF. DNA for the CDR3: TGTGCCAGCACCTCCGGAAGGGGGCAACAGTCCTACGAGCAGTACTTC.

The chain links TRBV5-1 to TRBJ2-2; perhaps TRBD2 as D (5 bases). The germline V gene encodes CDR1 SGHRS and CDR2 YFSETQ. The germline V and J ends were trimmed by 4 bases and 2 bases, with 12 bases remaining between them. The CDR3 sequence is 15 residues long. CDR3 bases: TGCGCCAGCAGCGCGGGCTGGGGAAACACCGGGGAGCTGTTTTTT. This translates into CASSAGWGNTGELFF.

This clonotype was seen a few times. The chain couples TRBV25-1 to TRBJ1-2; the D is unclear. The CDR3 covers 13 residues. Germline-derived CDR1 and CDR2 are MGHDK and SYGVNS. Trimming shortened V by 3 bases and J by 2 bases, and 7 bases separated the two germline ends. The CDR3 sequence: CASSEGDNYGYTF. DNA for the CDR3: TGTGCCAGCAGTGAGGGCGACAACTATGGCTACACCTTC.